The 3 T cell receptor beta chains given below trace back to one sample, sequenced in a study of blood T cell repertoires in COVID-19. TCRdb's table, derived via immunoSEQ multiplex PCR, lists solely in-frame clones and lacks some. The table records a few hundred thousand clones, approximately 90% of them present only once. Sequencing input: peripheral blood. These receptor sequences come from a woman in her thirties with COVID-19, enrolled during active disease.

There are a few counts of this clone. This chain uses TRBV11-3 with TRBJ1-6; no clear D. The V end lost 1 base, the J end lost 7 bases, and 5 bases lay between the germline ends. Germline V lookup: CDR1 SGHNT, CDR2 YENEEA. The length of the CDR3 is 13 residues. The CDR3 loop is CASSLVANSPLHF. The CDR3 DNA reads TGTGCCAGCAGCTTAGTGGCAAATTCACCCCTCCACTTT.

This chain connects TRBV6-5 to TRBJ1-2; TRBD1 agrees at 8 bases. The CDR3 sequence is 16 residues long. The junction had 7 bases not matched to a gene; V was cut back by 0 bases and J by 4 bases. Germline CDR1 is MNHEY and CDR2 is SVGAGI. CDR3 loop: CASSYSKGQGFYGYTF. The CDR3, as DNA: TGTGCCAGCAGTTACTCCAAAGGACAGGGTTTCTATGGCTACACCTTC.

This chain's CDR3 is CASSQGTGGQPQHF. The CDR3 DNA reads as TGTGCCAGCAGCCAGGGGACAGGGGGTCAGCCCCAGCATTTT. The V and J genes are TRBV4-2 and TRBJ1-5; 11 nucleotides match TRBD1. CDR1 and CDR2 from the germline V gene are LGHNA and YNFKEQ. Unmatched junction bases numbered 1, after V lost 3 bases and J lost 6 bases. CDR3 length equals 14 residues.